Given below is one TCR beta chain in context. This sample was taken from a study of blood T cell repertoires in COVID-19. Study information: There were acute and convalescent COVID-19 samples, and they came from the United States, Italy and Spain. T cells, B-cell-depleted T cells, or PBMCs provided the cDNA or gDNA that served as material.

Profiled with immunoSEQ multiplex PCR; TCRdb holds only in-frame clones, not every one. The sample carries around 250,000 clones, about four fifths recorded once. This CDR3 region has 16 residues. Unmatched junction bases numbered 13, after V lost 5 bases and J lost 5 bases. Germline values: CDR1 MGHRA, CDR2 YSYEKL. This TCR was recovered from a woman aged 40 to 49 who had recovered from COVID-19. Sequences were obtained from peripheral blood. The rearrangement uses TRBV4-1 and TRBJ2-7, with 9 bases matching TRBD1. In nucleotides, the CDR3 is TGCGCCAGCAGCACCAGGCCGGGACAGGGTTACGACGAGCAGTACTTC. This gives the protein CASSTRPGQGYDEQYF.